Following are 4 T cell receptor beta chains from one sample sequenced in a study of blood T cell repertoires in COVID-19. Produced via immunoSEQ multiplex PCR; TCRdb's table is partial and in-frame only. The sample has roughly 360,000 clones, about four fifths seen once. Sample: PBMCs or T cells enriched from blood (not recorded which). The receptors derive from a woman in her forties or fifties who had recovered from COVID-19.

This chain links TRBV2 with TRBJ1-5, with D tentatively TRBD1 (5 bases). CDR1 is SNHLY and CDR2 is FYNNEI in the germline V gene. Trimming removed 5 bases from V and 1 base from J, with 9 bases in between. The CDR3 has 14 amino acids. This CDR3 is CASSQDSSNQPQHF. The CDR3, as DNA: TGTGCCAGCAGTCAAGACAGCAGCAATCAGCCCCAGCATTTT.

This chain links TRBV7-9 with TRBJ1-2, with 8 bases lining up with TRBD1. This CDR3 is 13 amino acids long. In germline, CDR1 is SEHNR, CDR2 FQNEAQ (reference sequence). J was trimmed by 8 bases and V by 5 bases; bases with no gene match: 7. The CDR3 spells CASSEDRDKGYTF. CDR3 DNA: TGTGCCAGCAGCGAGGACAGGGACAAGGGCTACACCTTC. Together with reference TRBV7-9 and TRBJ1-2, the CDR3 gives the full variable domain: DTGVSQNPRHKITKRGQNVTFRCDPISEHNRLYWYRQTLGQGPEFLTYFQNEAQLEKSRLLSDRFSAERPKGSFSTLEIQRTEQGDSAMYLCASSEDRDKGYTFGSGTRLTVV.

V usage is TRBV6-1 and J usage is TRBJ1-5; perhaps TRBD1 as D (5 bases). Germline V gives CDR1 MNHNS, CDR2 SASEGT. CDR3 length: 13 amino acids. V dropped 1 base and J dropped 4 bases, with 5 bases sitting between them. CDR3: CASSEGTNQPQHF. The CDR3 DNA reads TGTGCCAGCAGTGAAGGGACAAATCAGCCCCAGCATTTT.

The chain combines TRBV9 with TRBJ2-3, with 7 nucleotides matching TRBD1. CDR1 is SGDLS and CDR2 is YYNGEE in the germline V gene. This CDR3 region has 13 residues. The ends lost 2 bases at V and 9 bases at J; junction bases unmatched: 6. CDR3 region: CASSVQPGQTQYF. The CDR3 coding sequence is TGTGCCAGCAGCGTCCAGCCGGGACAGACGCAGTATTTT.